This TCR beta chain originates from a study of blood T cell repertoires in COVID-19. Across the whole study: Samples taken during acute and convalescent COVID-19 were collected in the United States, Italy and Spain.

Produced via immunoSEQ multiplex PCR; TCRdb's table is partial and in-frame only. The top ten clones hold around 5.4% of a sample with approximately 210,000 clones, around 75% of them seen once. The CDR3 consists of 15 residues. CDR1 is MDHEN and CDR2 is SYDVKM in the germline V gene. Trimming shortened V by 4 bases and J by 3 bases, and 14 bases separated the two germline ends. The receptor's source is a human donor in a cohort sampled during active COVID-19. This chain joins TRBV28 and TRBJ2-3; D is possibly TRBD2 (6 bases). Sequencing input: peripheral blood. CDR3 sequence (DNA): TGTGCCAGCAGTTCACCGGGACTCCGAACAGATACGCAGTATTTT. As protein: CASSSPGLRTDTQYF.